Listed below are T cell receptor beta chains from one sample, sequenced in a study of cytomegalovirus exposure and HLA in healthy donors. Profiling relied on immunoSEQ multiplex PCR, and the TCRdb table lists in-frame clones only, not all of them. The sample holds 220,000 or so clones, about 93% seen once. The sequenced material came from PBMCs. These receptors all come from a woman between 18 and 29 years old in good health and CMV-seronegative. Each CDR3 is given without its conserved first and last residue. A D gene is named only where the DNA matches it firmly.

v_call | d_call | cdr3_aa
TRBV10-1 | TRBD2 | ASSGTSGSRPDTQY
TRBV11-2 | . | ASSSSDRNYGYT
TRBV11-3 | . | ASSPTGGDYNEQF
TRBV5-8 | . | ASSPGSGGRSDEAF
TRBV19 | TRBD1 | ATSEGAGTDTQY
TRBV10-1 | . | ASSESPGSPSGYT
TRBV6-1 | . | ASLREKLF
TRBV28 | TRBD1 | ASSPRQGPQETQY
TRBV25-1 | TRBD2 | ASSASLAGGGDTQY
TRBV7-2 | . | ASSLGTSLGYT
TRBV6-1 | . | ASKSLFANQPQH
TRBV6-6 | TRBD1 | ASSLDRVYGNTIY
TRBV9 | . | ASSVGGSYEQY
TRBV11-2 | TRBD1 | ASSLGATGATAGDTQY
TRBV11-2 | . | ASSLVGRGDQPQH
TRBV7-9 | . | ASSQPRGELF
TRBV10-1 | . | ASSLGQPYNEQF
TRBV27 | TRBD1 | ASSFSQGVINEQF
TRBV6-5 | . | ASSPDRFSYGYT
TRBV14 | . | ASSQGGVFGNTIY
TRBV30 | TRBD2 | AWRLAGSSYEQY
TRBV7-9 | TRBD1 | ASSLASGQGAYEQY